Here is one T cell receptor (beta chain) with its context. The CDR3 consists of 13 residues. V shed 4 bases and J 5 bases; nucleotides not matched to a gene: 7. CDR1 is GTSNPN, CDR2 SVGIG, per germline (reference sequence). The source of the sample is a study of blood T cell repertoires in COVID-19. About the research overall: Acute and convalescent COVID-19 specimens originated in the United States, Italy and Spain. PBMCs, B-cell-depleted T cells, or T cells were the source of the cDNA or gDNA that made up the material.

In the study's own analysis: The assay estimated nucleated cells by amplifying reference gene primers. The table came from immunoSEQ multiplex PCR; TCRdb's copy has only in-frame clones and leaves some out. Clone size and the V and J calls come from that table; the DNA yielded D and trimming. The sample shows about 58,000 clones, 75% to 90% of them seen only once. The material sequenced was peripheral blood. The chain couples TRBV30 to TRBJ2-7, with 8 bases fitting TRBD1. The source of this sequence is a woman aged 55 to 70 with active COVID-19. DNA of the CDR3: TGTGCCTGGACAGGGGGCCTAGTGGACGAGCAGTACTTC. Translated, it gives CAWTGGLVDEQYF.